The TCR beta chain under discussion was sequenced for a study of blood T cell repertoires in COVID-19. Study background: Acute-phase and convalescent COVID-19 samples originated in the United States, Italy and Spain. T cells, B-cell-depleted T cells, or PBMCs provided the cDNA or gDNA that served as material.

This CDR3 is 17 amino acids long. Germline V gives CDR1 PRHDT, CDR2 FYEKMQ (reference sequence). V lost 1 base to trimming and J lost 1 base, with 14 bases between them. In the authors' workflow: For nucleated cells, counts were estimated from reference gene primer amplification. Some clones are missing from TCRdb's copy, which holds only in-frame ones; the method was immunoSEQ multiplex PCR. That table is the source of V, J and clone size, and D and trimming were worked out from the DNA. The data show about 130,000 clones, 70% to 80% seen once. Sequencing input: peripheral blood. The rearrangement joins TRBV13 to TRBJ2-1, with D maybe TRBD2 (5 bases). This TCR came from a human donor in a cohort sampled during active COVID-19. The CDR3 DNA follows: TGTGCCAGCAGCTTAGAGAAGGTTCGGGGATCCTACAATGAGCAGTTCTTC. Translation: CASSLEKVRGSYNEQFF.